Sequencing of this TCR beta chain was carried out in a study of PD-L1 blockade in urothelial cancer. Study summary: Atezolizumab, begun by patients at some point between 2013 and 2014, was given at 1,200 mg intravenously every 3 weeks. Blood was evaluated 3 weeks (second dose) and 6 weeks after therapy began. T cells numbered a median of approximately 140,000 in the blood samples. Findings and caveats of the study: It was durable-benefit patients whose tumor-associated blood clones expanded more at 3 weeks.

In the case of this clone: The antigen is unknown.

Germline CDR1 reads MNHEY; CDR2 reads SMNVEV (reference sequence). The CDR3 covers 14 residues. V was clipped by 6 bases and J by 8 bases; unmatched bases: 8. Time point reported: pretreatment peripheral blood. Repertoires were generated with immunoSEQ multiplex PCR, while TCRdb's copy carries only in-frame clones and drops some. This table has some 74,000 clones, roughly 80% appearing once. The specimen comprised PBMCs, sampled around atezolizumab (anti-PD-L1) treatment. The chain joins TRBV27 to TRBJ1-4; 8 nucleotides align to TRBD1. The clonotype was recovered from a middle-aged man with urothelial cancer. CDR3 coding DNA: TGTGCCAGCAGAGCAGGGGGCTGGAAGGAAAAACTGTTTTTT. It specifies CASRAGGWKEKLFF.